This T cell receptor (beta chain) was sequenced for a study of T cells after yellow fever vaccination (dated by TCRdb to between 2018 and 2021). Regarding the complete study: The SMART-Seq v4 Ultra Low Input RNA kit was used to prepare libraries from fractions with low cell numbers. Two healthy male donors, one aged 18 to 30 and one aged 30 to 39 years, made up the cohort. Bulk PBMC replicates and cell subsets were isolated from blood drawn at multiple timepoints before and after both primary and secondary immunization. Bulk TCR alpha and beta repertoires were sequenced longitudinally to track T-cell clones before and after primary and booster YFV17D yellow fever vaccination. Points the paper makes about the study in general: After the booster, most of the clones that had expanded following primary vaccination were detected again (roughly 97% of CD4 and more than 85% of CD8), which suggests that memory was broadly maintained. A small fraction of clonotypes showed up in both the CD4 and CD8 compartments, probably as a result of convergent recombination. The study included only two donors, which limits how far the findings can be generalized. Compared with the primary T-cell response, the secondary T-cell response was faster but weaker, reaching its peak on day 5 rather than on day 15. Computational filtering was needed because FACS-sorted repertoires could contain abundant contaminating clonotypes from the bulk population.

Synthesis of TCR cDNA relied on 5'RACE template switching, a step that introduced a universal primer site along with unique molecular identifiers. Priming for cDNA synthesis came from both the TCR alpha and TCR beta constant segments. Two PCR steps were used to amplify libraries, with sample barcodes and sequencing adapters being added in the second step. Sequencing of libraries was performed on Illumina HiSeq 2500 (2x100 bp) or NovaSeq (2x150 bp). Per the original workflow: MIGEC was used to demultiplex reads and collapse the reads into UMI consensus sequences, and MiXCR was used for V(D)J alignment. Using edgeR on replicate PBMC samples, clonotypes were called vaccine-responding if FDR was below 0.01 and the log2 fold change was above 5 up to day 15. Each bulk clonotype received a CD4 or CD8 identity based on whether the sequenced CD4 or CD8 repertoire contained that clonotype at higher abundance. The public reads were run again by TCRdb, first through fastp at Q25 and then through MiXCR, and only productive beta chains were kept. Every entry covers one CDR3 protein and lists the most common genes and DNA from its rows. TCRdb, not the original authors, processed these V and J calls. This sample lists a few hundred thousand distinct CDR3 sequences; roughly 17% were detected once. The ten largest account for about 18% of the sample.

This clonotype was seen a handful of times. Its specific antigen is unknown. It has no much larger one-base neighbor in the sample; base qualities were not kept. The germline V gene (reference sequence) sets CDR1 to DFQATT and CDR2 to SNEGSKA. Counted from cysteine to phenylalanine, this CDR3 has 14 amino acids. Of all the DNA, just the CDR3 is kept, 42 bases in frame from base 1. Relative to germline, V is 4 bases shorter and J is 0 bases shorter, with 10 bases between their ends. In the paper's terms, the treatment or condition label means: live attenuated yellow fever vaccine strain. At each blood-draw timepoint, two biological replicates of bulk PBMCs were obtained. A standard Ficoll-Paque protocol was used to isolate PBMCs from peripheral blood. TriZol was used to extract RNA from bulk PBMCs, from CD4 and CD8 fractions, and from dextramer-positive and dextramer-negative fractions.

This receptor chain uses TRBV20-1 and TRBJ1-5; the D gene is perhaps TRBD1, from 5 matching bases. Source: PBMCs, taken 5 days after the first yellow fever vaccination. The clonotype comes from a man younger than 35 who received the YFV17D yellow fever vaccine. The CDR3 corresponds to CSAMQGNSNQPQHF. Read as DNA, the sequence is TGCAGTGCTATGCAGGGAAATAGCAATCAGCCCCAGCATTTT.